Reported below is one TCR beta chain. This clone was picked up a small number of times. The clone's antigen remains unknown. No clone much larger than this one lies a single base away; base qualities are absent. Its CDR3 holds 15 amino acids, cysteine through phenylalanine. Only the CDR3 portion is preserved as DNA: 45 bases, with reading frame beginning at the first base. CDR1 and CDR2, per the germline V gene, are SGDLS and YYNGEE. V loses 3 bases of germline sequence and J loses 0 bases, and the interval between the two ends is 12 bases. The immunoSEQ Assay, a bias-controlled multiplex PCR, was used to amplify TCRbeta CDR3 regions from genomic DNA. The source study handled its data this way. Nucleated cell counts per sample were estimated from amplification of reference gene primers within the assay. To quantify the absolute abundance of each unique TCRbeta CDR3 rearrangement, sequence reads were collapsed and filtered. For each sample, productive Simpson clonality was calculated as the square root of Simpson's diversity index across productive rearrangements. The source is immuneACCESS, and TCRdb retained only in-frame sequences with V and J called. Part of the clones is not carried over; for the studies checked, unresolved V genes explain less than half of this, and the remainder is unexplained. V, J and clone size derive from that table, while D and trimming were established from the DNA sequence. The sample yields some 250,000 clones; 85% to 90% were counted once. The biggest ten clones account for 7.1% of the sample.

The collaborating institutions used their own protocols to collect whole blood in K2EDTA tubes. For TCRbeta analysis, collaborators shipped samples as frozen whole blood, isolated PBMCs, or DNA extracted from either of those sample types. This record belongs to a study of blood T cell repertoires in COVID-19 (dated by TCRdb to the early 2020s). The study in broad terms: Samples covering the acute and convalescent phases of COVID-19 were provided by collaborators in the United States, Italy and Spain. Nearly every sample came with metadata listing a de-identified subject ID, COVID-19 status, age in years and sex. The repertoires were released in a freely available public database meant as a resource for research on the immune response to SARS-CoV-2. Where available, HLA class I and class II types were taken from metadata supplied by the sample provider and were not determined by assay-based typing. Deeply sampled blood TCRbeta repertoires from subjects exposed to, actively infected with, or recovered from COVID-19 were included in the dataset. The samples were drawn from two sources: the first 160 participants of the ongoing ImmuneRACE study, and approximately 1,300 subjects contributed by 6 global collaborators. The material from the prospective study consisted of cDNA or gDNA derived from T cells, B-cell-depleted T cells, or PBMCs. What the work shows at the level of the full study, not this receptor alone: The amount of clinical and demographic metadata varied by source and participant and was provided uncurated.

The V and J segments used are TRBV9 and TRBJ1-1, with the D gene call left open. The sequenced sample consisted of peripheral blood. This receptor was obtained from a woman between 65 and 79 years old with active or convalescent COVID-19. In nucleotide form, the sequence is TGTGCCAGCAGCGCTCAACGGGGTTTGAACACTGAAGCTTTCTTT. Its protein reads: CASSAQRGLNTEAFF.